These 30 T cell receptor beta chains share one sample of origin, sequenced in a study of T cell responses to AZD1222 COVID-19 vaccine. Profiling relied on immunoSEQ multiplex PCR, and the TCRdb table lists in-frame clones only, not all of them. Among 95,000 to 150,000 clones, 80% to 90% were seen once, and the ten largest hold about 3.1%. The sample consisted of peripheral blood, taken on day 0 of AZD1222 vaccination. These receptors were taken from an adult in good health.

This clone was seen just once. The V call is TRBV27, the J call TRBJ1-3; D is uncertain. V was pared by 4 bases and J by 5 bases, with 12 bases between. CDR3 length equals 14 residues. Germline values: CDR1 MNHEY, CDR2 SMNVEV (reference sequence). In nucleotides, the CDR3 is TGTGCCAGCAGTTCGTCCCCTCCCAGAAACACCATATATTTT. Protein sequence: CASSSSPPRNTIYF.

J is TRBJ2-1 and V is TRBV7-3; TRBD2 matches 10 bases. Germline CDR1 and CDR2: SGHTA and FQGTGA. CDR3 length: 15 residues. Unmatched junction bases numbered 4, after V lost 2 bases and J lost 6 bases. This chain's CDR3 is CASSLGASGSNEQFF. Here the CDR3 DNA reads TGTGCCAGCAGCTTAGGGGCTAGCGGGAGCAATGAGCAGTTCTTC.

The chain carries TRBV30 and TRBJ1-1, with D hard to call. The CDR3 totals 11 residues. V dropped 3 bases and J dropped 7 bases, with 9 bases sitting between them. Germline CDR1 is GTSNPN and CDR2 is SVGIG (reference sequence). The CDR3 region has the DNA TGTGCCTGGAGCCCCCGCAGTGAAGCTTTCTTT. Amino acids: CAWSPRSEAFF.

This chain connects TRBV2 to TRBJ2-2, with unresolved D. Germline V lookup: CDR1 SNHLY, CDR2 FYNNEI. V lost 5 bases and J lost 0, with 16 bases in between. The CDR3 totals 17 residues. CDR3 coding DNA: TGTGCCAGCAGTACCAGCTTGGTAACCTCGAACACCGGGGAGCTGTTTTTT. Protein sequence: CASSTSLVTSNTGELFF.

The chain couples TRBV25-1 to TRBJ2-7; 7 bases match TRBD2. Germline assignment: CDR1 MGHDK and CDR2 SYGVNS. The trim removed 1 base at V and 4 bases at J, leaving 10 bases unmatched. This CDR3 contains 16 residues. CDR3 coding DNA: TGTGCCAGCAGTGAATTTTCGGGGGAGGGTCGTTACGAGCAGTACTTC. It specifies CASSEFSGEGRYEQYF.

This chain joins TRBV2 and TRBJ1-5; the D is unclear. With 2 bases removed from V and 11 bases from J, the gap between germline ends came to 10 bases. Germline V gene lookup returns CDR1 SNHLY and CDR2 FYNNEI. This CDR3 has 12 amino acids. The CDR3 DNA sequence: TGTGCCAGCAGTGAATCTACGGTGGCCCAGCATTTT. Translation: CASSESTVAQHF. Supplemented by reference TRBV2 and TRBJ1-5, the full variable domain reads EPEVTQTPSHQVTQMGQEVILRCVPISNHLYFYWYRQILGQKVEFLVSFYNNEISEKSEIFDDQFSVERPDGSNFTLKIRSTKLEDSAMYFCASSESTVAQHFGDGTRLSIL.

V gene TRBV12-5 combines with J gene TRBJ1-2, with 9 bases identical to TRBD1. After removal of 4 bases from V and 7 bases from J, the junction contained 4 bases not matched to a gene. The CDR3 loop spans 13 amino acids. CDR1 and CDR2 (germline): LGHNT, FRNRAP. CDR3 DNA sequence: TGTGCTAGTGGTTGGACAGGGGAAGTTGGCTACACCTTC. It is translated as CASGWTGEVGYTF.

The chain links TRBV6-2 or TRBV6-3 to TRBJ2-6, with TRBD1 identical over 9 bases. This CDR3 region has 18 residues. V was pared by 6 bases and J by 0 bases, with 9 bases of the junction left unmatched. Germline assignment: CDR1 MNHEY and CDR2 SVGEGT. This CDR3 is CASSTWGQGSSGANVLTF. CDR3 in DNA: TGTGCCAGCAGCACCTGGGGACAGGGTTCCTCTGGGGCCAACGTCCTGACTTTC.

V and J are TRBV25-1 and TRBJ1-2; no clear D. This CDR3 is built from 13 residues. The V and J ends lost 6 bases and 4 bases respectively, with 12 bases between them. The germline gives CDR1 MGHDK, CDR2 SYGVNS. The CDR3 bases are TGTGCCAGCAGCAGAGAATGGGGCTATGGCTACACCTTC. This sequence encodes CASSREWGYGYTF.

The chain links TRBV5-1 to TRBJ2-4; 8 bases agree with TRBD2. This CDR3 is built from 16 residues. CDR1 SGHRS and CDR2 YFSETQ come from the germline V gene. The V segment lost 0 bases and the J segment 7 bases; nucleotides outside the gene matches: 9. The CDR3 DNA reads as TGCGCCAGCAGCTTGGCCGGGAGGGGCGCGGGGAACATTCAGTACTTC. Translating it yields CASSLAGRGAGNIQYF. The full variable domain, in which reference TRBV5-1 and TRBJ2-4 provide the parts outside the CDR3, is KAGVTQTPRYLIKTRGQQVTLSCSPISGHRSVSWYQQTPGQGLQFLFEYFSETQRNKGNFPGRFSGRQFSNSRSEMNVSTLELGDSALYLCASSLAGRGAGNIQYFGAGTRLSVL.

The rearrangement joins TRBV2 to TRBJ1-1; tentative D call: TRBD1 (5 bases). The CDR3 has 14 amino acids. The germline CDR1 and CDR2 sequences are SNHLY and FYNNEI. Trimming cost V 8 bases and J 7 bases, with 20 bases left between them. Written as DNA, the CDR3 is TGTGCCAGCCACAATATATTAAGGACATTTGAAGCTTTCTTT. This gives the protein CASHNILRTFEAFF.

In the case of this clone: The junction shows a germline mismatch at one end, possibly a read error. The chain is built from TRBV4-2 and TRBJ1-2; D is undetermined. Looked up from germline, CDR1 is LGHNA and CDR2 is YNFKEQ. CDR3 length equals 13 residues. CDR3 protein: CASSQEQLGDYTF. The CDR3 region has the DNA TGTGCCAGCAGTCAAGAACAGCTTGGGGACTACACCTTC.

This chain uses TRBV5-4 with TRBJ1-1, with D uncertain. From germline, CDR1 is SGHNT and CDR2 YYREEE (reference sequence). The CDR3 is made up of 16 amino acids. V was trimmed by 0 bases and J by 0 bases, leaving 12 bases between them. CDR3 amino acids: CASSLGGWLMNTEAFF. The DNA for the CDR3 is TGTGCCAGCAGCTTGGGGGGTTGGTTGATGAACACTGAAGCTTTCTTT.

The chain employs TRBV27 and TRBJ2-2; D gene uncertain. Germline V gene sequence: CDR1 MNHEY, CDR2 SMNVEV (reference sequence). V lost 7 bases, J lost 7 bases, and 13 bases lay in between. CDR3 length: 13 residues. The CDR3 DNA reads TGTGCCAGCACCGCAAGTATTCACGGGGAGCTGTTTTTT. As protein: CASTASIHGELFF.

The chain joins TRBV6-6 to TRBJ1-3; D gene ambiguous. The germline V and J ends were trimmed by 6 bases and 0 bases, with 12 bases remaining between them. Germline V CDR1 and CDR2: MNHNY, SVGAGI (reference sequence). The CDR3 consists of 15 residues. CDR3 protein: CASRLTVTSGNTIYF. The CDR3 DNA follows: TGTGCCAGCAGGCTCACAGTTACCTCTGGAAACACCATATATTTT.

CDR3: CASCPGGTVEAFF. CDR3 DNA sequence: TGTGCCAGCTGCCCGGGAGGGACCGTTGAAGCTTTCTTT. The rearrangement uses TRBV6-5 and TRBJ1-1, with a weak D call TRBD1 (5 bases). Germline CDR1 is MNHEY and CDR2 is SVGAGI. The CDR3 is made up of 13 amino acids. Trimming took 8 bases from V and 7 from J, leaving 17 bases between them.

V gene TRBV14 combines with J gene TRBJ2-1, with TRBD2 matching over 14 bases. V dropped 6 bases and J dropped 3; count of bases not matched to a gene: 7. Germline V gene data show CDR1 as SGHDN and CDR2 as FVKESK. The CDR3 is 17 amino acids. CDR3 coding DNA: TGTGCCAGCAGACCGGGACTAGCGGGAGATGTCTACAATGAGCAGTTCTTC. Its protein is CASRPGLAGDVYNEQFF.

This sequence joins TRBV11-2 and TRBJ1-1, with TRBD1 matching 10 bases. CDR1 and CDR2 (germline): SGHAT, FQNNGV. J gave up 6 bases and V 5 bases, and 12 bases lay outside the gene matches. The CDR3 loop spans 16 amino acids. The CDR3 bases are TGTGCCAGCAGCCCCCGGACAGGGGGAATCGTGGCTGAAGCTTTCTTT. This encodes CASSPRTGGIVAEAFF.

V and J are TRBV27 and TRBJ1-4; tentatively, D is TRBD1 (6 bases). The germline CDR1 and CDR2 sequences are MNHEY and SMNVEV (reference sequence). The CDR3 is 15 residues long. Trimming shortened V by 5 bases and J by 4 bases, and 14 bases separated the two germline ends. CDR3 amino acids: CASSPVGQINEKLFF. The CDR3 DNA follows: TGTGCCAGCAGTCCAGTGGGACAAATTAATGAAAAACTGTTTTTT.

The genes are TRBV7-3 and TRBJ2-5; the match to TRBD2 covers 15 bases. V lost 5 bases to trimming and J lost 1 base; unmatched junction nucleotides: 8. Germline V lookup: CDR1 SGHTA, CDR2 FQGTGA. The CDR3 has 18 amino acids. CDR3 region: CASSLGTSGGYTQETQYF. The DNA for the CDR3 is TGTGCCAGCAGCCTGGGGACTAGCGGGGGGTATACCCAAGAGACCCAGTACTTC.

The chain is built from TRBV11-2 and TRBJ2-7; 12 nucleotides agree with TRBD2. Germline V CDR1 and CDR2: SGHAT, FQNNGV. The CDR3 spans 15 residues. Trimming at V came to 3 bases and at J to 2 bases, leaving 2 bases not matched to a gene. The CDR3 loop is CASSLTSGSPYEQYF. The DNA for the CDR3 is TGTGCCAGCAGCTTGACTAGCGGGAGCCCCTACGAGCAGTACTTC.

The rearrangement uses TRBV6-5 and TRBJ2-1; maybe TRBD2 (6 bases). Germline V gene data show CDR1 as MNHEY and CDR2 as SVGAGI. The length of the CDR3 is 15 residues. V lost 6 bases to trimming and J lost 6 bases, with 18 bases between them. CDR3 sequence: CASRLTGTGLNEQFF. The DNA of the CDR3 is TGTGCCAGCAGGCTAACTGGGACTGGTCTCAATGAGCAGTTCTTC.

J is TRBJ1-5 and V is TRBV6-5; maybe TRBD1 (6 bases). Germline lookup yields CDR1 MNHEY and CDR2 SVGAGI. The CDR3 sequence is 14 residues long. V was cut by 4 bases and J by 2 bases, with 9 bases left in between. The CDR3 DNA reads TGTGCCAGCAGTTCCAGACAGGGCAATCAGCCCCAGCATTTT. It yields the protein CASSSRQGNQPQHF.

This rearrangement joins TRBV6-5 to TRBJ2-1, with a tentative D call TRBD2 (5 bases). Germline V gene data show CDR1 as MNHEY and CDR2 as SVGAGI. The ends were cut back, 2 bases at V and 6 bases at J, with 8 bases in the middle. The CDR3 loop spans 13 amino acids. The CDR3 is CASSYAEGNEQFF. CDR3 nucleotide sequence: TGTGCCAGCAGTTACGCCGAGGGCAATGAGCAGTTCTTC.

This chain links TRBV19 with TRBJ1-5, with 9 bases that match TRBD1. V was pared by 7 bases and J by 4 bases, with 5 bases of the junction left unmatched. The CDR3 runs to 14 residues. The germline V gene has CDR1 LNHDA and CDR2 SQIVND (reference sequence). The CDR3 DNA is TGTGCCAGTACTCCGACAGGGGGAAATCAGCCCCAGCATTTT. Its protein is CASTPTGGNQPQHF.

The rearrangement joins TRBV29-1 to TRBJ2-2; 9 nucleotides match TRBD1. Germline CDR1 and CDR2: SQVTM and ANQGSEA. The J segment lost 6 bases and the V segment lost 6 bases, leaving 11 bases of the junction unmatched. CDR3 size: 15 residues. In DNA form, the CDR3 reads TGCAGCGTCCCCCGGGACAGGGCGGGATCCGGGGAGCTGTTTTTT. Encoded protein: CSVPRDRAGSGELFF.

J is TRBJ1-5 and V is TRBV2; 7 bases agree with TRBD1. The germline V gene encodes CDR1 SNHLY and CDR2 FYNNEI. This CDR3 is 18 amino acids long. J was trimmed by 4 bases and V by 6 bases; bases with no gene match: 18. CDR3 sequence: CASSRTGALQGSNQPQHF. The CDR3 DNA reads TGTGCCAGCAGCCGGACAGGCGCCTTACAGGGTTCTAATCAGCCCCAGCATTTT.

V usage is TRBV9 and J usage is TRBJ2-7; 7 nucleotides line up with TRBD1. Trimming at V came to 3 bases and at J to 6 bases, leaving 9 bases not matched to a gene. Germline assignment: CDR1 SGDLS and CDR2 YYNGEE. CDR3 length: 14 residues. The CDR3 loop is CASSAKTGMSEQYF. CDR3 sequence (DNA): TGTGCCAGCAGCGCGAAGACAGGGATGAGCGAGCAGTACTTC.

This rearrangement joins TRBV7-3 to TRBJ2-7, with a tentative D call TRBD2 (6 bases). This CDR3 is built from 13 residues. CDR1 is SGHTA and CDR2 is FQGTGA in the germline V gene. V lost 5 bases, J lost 3 bases, and 11 bases lay in between. The chain's CDR3 is CASSPPGSYEQYF. The DNA of the CDR3 is TGTGCCAGCAGCCCCCCCGGGAGCTACGAGCAGTACTTC.

The rearrangement uses TRBV7-2 and TRBJ2-3; D might be TRBD2 (5 bases). Germline V gene sequence: CDR1 SGHTA, CDR2 FQGNSA. CDR3 length: 14 residues. The V end lost 3 bases, the J end lost 6 bases, and 13 bases lay between the germline ends. This CDR3 reads CASSFFSGIDTQYF. The DNA of the CDR3 is TGTGCCAGCAGCTTCTTTTCGGGAATTGATACGCAGTATTTT.